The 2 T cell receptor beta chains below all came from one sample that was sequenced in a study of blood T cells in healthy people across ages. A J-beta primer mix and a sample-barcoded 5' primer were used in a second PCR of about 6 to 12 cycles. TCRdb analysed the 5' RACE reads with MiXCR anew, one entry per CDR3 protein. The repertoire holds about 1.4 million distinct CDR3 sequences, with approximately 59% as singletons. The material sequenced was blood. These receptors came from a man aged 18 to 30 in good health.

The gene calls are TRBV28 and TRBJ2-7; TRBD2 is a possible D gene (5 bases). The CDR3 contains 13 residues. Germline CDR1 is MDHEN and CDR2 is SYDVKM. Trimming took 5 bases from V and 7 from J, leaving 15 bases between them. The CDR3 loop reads CASSLTGMGEQYF. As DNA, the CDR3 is TGTGCCAGCAGTCTGACCGGGATGGGGGAGCAGTACTTC.

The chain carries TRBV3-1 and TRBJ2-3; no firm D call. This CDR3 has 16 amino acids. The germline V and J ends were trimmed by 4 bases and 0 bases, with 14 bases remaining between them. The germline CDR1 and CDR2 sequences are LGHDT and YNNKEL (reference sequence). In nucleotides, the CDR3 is TGTGCCAGCAGCCCCCGATTTGGCGGTAGCACAGATACGCAGTATTTT. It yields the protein CASSPRFGGSTDTQYF.